This TCR beta chain is drawn from a study of response to subunit inactivated influenza vaccine. Study-level results: The authors proposed limited new T cell recruitment per seasonal influenza vaccination.

One entry per CDR3 protein results from TCRdb running MiXCR on the RT-PCR reads. The profile covers roughly 790,000 distinct CDR3 sequences, with 21% appearing a single time and about 10% taken by the ten largest. The CDR3 contains 16 residues. V was cut by 8 bases and J by 2 bases, with 22 bases left in between. Germline V gene sequence: CDR1 ENHRY, CDR2 SYGVKD. There are a few counts of this clonotype. The antigen is undetermined. This receptor was obtained from a man aged 50 to 59 who received an inactivated influenza vaccine. This rearrangement joins TRBV10-3 to TRBJ2-7; the D gene is possibly TRBD2 (8 bases). The specimen comprised PBMCs from blood, sampled 4 to 6 days after vaccination. CDR3 in DNA: TGTGCCATCGGGTTAGCGGGGACAGAAACAACCTACGAGCAGTACTTC. Translating it yields CAIGLAGTETTYEQYF.